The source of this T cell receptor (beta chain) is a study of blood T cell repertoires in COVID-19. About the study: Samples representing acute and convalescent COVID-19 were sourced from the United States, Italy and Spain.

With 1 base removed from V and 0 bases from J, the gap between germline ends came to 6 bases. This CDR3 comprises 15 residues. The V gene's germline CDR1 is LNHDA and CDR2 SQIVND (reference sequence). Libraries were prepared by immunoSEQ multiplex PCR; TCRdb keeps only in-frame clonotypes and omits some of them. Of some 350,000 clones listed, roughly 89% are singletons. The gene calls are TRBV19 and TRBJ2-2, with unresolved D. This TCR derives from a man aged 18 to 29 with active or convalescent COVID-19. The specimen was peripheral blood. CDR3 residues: CASSIAFANTGELFF. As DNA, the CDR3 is TGTGCCAGTAGTATAGCGTTCGCGAACACCGGGGAGCTGTTTTTT.